This T cell receptor beta chain was profiled in a study of T cell changes during pregnancy in multiple sclerosis. Trimming removed 3 bases from V and 4 bases from J, with 19 bases in between. In germline, CDR1 is GTSNPN, CDR2 SVGIG (reference sequence). The CDR3 extends over 15 amino acids. Measured with immunoSEQ multiplex PCR; TCRdb has only the in-frame clones, and not every one. The sample yields tens of thousands of clones, 90% seen once. The source was peripheral blood, collected in the third trimester of pregnancy. The sequence came from a female donor in good health, enrolled as a control in a pregnancy study. The chain employs TRBV30 and TRBJ2-7; D remains ambiguous. This CDR3 reads CAWSAPRRLLYEQYF. Written as DNA, the CDR3 is TGTGCCTGGAGCGCCCCTAGGCGGCTCCTTTACGAGCAGTACTTC.